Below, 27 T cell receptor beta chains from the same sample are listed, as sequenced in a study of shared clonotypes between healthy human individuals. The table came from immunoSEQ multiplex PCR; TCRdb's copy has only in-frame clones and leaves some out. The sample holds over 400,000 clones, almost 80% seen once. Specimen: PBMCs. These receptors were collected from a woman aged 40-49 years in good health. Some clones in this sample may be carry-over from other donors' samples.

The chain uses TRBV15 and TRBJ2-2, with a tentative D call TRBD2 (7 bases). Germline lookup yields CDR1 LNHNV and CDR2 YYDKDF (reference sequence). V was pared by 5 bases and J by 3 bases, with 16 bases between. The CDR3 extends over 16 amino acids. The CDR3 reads CATSPHGGGDTGELFF. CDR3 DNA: TGTGCCACCAGCCCCCATGGCGGGGGCGACACCGGGGAGCTGTTTTTT.

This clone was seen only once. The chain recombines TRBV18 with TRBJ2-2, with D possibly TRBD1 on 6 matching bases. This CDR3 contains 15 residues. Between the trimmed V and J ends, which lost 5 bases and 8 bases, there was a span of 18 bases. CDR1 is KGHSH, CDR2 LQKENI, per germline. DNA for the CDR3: TGTGCCAGCTCAAGGAGCCCACAGGGTGTGGGGGAGCTGTTTTTT. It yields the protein CASSRSPQGVGELFF.

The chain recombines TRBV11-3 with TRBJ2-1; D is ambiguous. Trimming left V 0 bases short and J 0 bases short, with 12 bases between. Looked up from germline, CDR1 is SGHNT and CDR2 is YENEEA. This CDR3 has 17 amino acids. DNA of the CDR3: TGTGCCAGCAGCTTAGATTCGTGGATCGGCTCCTACAATGAGCAGTTCTTC. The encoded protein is CASSLDSWIGSYNEQFF.

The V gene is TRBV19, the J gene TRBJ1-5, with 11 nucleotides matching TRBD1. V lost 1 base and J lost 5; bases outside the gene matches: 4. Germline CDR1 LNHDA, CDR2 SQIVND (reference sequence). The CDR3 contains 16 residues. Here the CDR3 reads CASSIGGTGGYQPQHF. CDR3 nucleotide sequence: TGTGCCAGTAGTATAGGCGGGACAGGGGGTTATCAGCCCCAGCATTTT.

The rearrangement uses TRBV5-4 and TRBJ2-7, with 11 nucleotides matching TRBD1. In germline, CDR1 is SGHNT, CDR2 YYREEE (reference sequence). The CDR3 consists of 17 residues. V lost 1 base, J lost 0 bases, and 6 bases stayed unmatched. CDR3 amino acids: CASSLPLGQGGSYEQYF. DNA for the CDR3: TGTGCCAGCAGCTTGCCTTTGGGACAGGGGGGCTCCTACGAGCAGTACTTC. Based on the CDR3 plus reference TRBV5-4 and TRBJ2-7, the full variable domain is ETGVTQSPTHLIKTRGQQVTLRCSSQSGHNTVSWYQQALGQGPQFIFQYYREEENGRGNFPPRFSGLQFPNYSSELNVNALELDDSALYLCASSLPLGQGGSYEQYFGPGTRLTVT.

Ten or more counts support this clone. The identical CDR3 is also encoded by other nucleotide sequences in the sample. The CDR3 DNA reads TGTGCCAGCAGCCCTGGAGGCCTTAATGAAAAACTGTTTTTT. Encoded protein: CASSPGGLNEKLFF. The V gene is TRBV9, the J gene TRBJ1-4, with D unclear. This CDR3 is 14 amino acids long. With 4 bases removed from V and 4 bases from J, the gap between germline ends came to 11 bases. Germline V gene data show CDR1 as SGDLS and CDR2 as YYNGEE.

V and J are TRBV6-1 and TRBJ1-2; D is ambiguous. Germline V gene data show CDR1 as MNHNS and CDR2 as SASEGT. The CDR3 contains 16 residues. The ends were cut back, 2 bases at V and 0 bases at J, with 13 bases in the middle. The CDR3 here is CASSEMAELANYGYTF. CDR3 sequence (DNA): TGTGCCAGCAGTGAAATGGCAGAACTAGCTAACTATGGCTACACCTTC.

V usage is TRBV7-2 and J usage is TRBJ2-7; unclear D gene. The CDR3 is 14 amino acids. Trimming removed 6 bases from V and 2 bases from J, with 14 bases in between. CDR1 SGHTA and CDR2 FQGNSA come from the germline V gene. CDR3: CASRLDAKTYEQYF. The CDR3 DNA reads TGTGCCAGCAGGCTGGACGCCAAAACCTACGAGCAGTACTTC.

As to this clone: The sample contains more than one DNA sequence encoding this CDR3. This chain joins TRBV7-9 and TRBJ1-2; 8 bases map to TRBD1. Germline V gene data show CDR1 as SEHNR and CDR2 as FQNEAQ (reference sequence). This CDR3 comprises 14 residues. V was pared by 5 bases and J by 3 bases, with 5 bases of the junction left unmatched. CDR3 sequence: CASSLLTGDYGYTF. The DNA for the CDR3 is TGTGCCAGCAGCCTTTTGACAGGGGACTATGGCTACACCTTC.

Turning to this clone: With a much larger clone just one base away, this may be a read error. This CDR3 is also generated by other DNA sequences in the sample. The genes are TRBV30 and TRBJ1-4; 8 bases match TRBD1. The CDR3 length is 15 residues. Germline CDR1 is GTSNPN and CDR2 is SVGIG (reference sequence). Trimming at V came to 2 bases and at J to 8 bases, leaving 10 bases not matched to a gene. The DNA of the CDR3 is TGTGCCTGGAGTAAGGCAGGGGGCGGGGGGGAAAAACTGTTTTTT. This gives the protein CAWSKAGGGGEKLFF.

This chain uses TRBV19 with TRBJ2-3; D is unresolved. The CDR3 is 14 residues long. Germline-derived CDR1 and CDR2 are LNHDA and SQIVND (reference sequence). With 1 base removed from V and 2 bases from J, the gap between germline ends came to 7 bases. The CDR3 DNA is TGTGCCAGTAGTATAGGGCTAGTCACAGATACGCAGTATTTT. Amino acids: CASSIGLVTDTQYF.

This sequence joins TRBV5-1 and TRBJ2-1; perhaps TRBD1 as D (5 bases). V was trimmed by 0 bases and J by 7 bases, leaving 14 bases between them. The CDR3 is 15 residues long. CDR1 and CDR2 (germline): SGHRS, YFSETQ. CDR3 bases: TGCGCCAGCAGCTTGGTGCAGGGTTCCAGGAATGAGCAGTTCTTC. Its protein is CASSLVQGSRNEQFF.

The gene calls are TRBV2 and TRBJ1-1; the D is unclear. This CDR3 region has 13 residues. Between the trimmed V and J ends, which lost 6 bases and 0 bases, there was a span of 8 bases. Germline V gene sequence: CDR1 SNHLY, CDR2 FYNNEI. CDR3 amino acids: CASRPNLNTEAFF. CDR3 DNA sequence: TGTGCCAGCAGGCCCAACCTGAACACTGAAGCTTTCTTT.

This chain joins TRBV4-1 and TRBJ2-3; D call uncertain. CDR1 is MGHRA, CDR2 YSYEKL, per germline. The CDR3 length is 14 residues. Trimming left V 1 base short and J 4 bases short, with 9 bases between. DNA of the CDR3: TGCGCCAGCAGCCAAGGGGTTTTGGCAGATACGCAGTATTTT. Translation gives CASSQGVLADTQYF.

DNA for the CDR3: TGTGCCAGCAGCATTCATCAGGGCTCCAGCTCTGGGGCCAACGTCCTGACTTTC. This translates into CASSIHQGSSSGANVLTF. V is TRBV9 and J is TRBJ2-6, with D perhaps TRBD1 (5 bases). The CDR3 runs to 18 residues. The V end lost 4 bases, the J end lost 0 bases, and 17 bases lay between the germline ends. Looked up from germline, CDR1 is SGDLS and CDR2 is YYNGEE. Full variable domain (rest looked up from reference TRBV9 and TRBJ2-6): DSGVTQTPKHLITATGQRVTLRCSPRSGDLSVYWYQQSLDQGLQFLIQYYNGEERAKGNILERFSAQQFPDLHSELNLSSLELGDSALYFCASSIHQGSSSGANVLTFGAGSRLTVL.

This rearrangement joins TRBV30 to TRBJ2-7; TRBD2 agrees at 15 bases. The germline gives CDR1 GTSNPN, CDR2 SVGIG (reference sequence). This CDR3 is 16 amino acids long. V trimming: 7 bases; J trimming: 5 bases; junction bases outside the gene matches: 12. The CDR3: CAYSFGLAGGSDEQYF. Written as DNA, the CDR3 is TGTGCCTACAGCTTTGGACTAGCGGGAGGGTCCGACGAGCAGTACTTC.

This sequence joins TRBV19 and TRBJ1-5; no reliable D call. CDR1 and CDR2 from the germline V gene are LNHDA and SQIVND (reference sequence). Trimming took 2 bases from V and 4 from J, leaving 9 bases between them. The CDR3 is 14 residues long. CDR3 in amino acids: CASSISHLNQPQHF. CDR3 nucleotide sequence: TGTGCCAGTAGTATAAGCCACTTAAATCAGCCCCAGCATTTT.

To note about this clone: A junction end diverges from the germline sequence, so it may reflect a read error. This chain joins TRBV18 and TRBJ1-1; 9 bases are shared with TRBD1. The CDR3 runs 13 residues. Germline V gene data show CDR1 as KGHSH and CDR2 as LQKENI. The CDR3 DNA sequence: TGTGCCAGCTCCTCAACTTGGGACAGGGACCCCGTCTTT. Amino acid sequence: CASSSTWDRDPVF.

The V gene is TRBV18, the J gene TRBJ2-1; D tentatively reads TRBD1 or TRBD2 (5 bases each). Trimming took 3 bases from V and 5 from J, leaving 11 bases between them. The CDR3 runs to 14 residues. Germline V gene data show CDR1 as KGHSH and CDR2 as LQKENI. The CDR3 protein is CASSPGPLNNEQFF. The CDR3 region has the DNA TGTGCCAGCTCACCGGGACCGCTAAACAATGAGCAGTTCTTC.

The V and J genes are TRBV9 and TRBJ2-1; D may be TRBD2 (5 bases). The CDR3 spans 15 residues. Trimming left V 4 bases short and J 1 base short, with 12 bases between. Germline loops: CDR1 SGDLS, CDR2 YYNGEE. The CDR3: CASSLSGLSYNEQFF. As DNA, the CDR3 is TGTGCCAGCAGCCTAAGCGGCCTTTCCTACAATGAGCAGTTCTTC.

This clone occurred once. The CDR3 protein is CASSSGNYGYTF. The CDR3 coding sequence is TGCGCCAGCAGCTCAGGGAACTATGGCTACACCTTC. The chain links TRBV5-1 to TRBJ1-2, with D tentatively TRBD1 (5 bases). The ends were cut back, 3 bases at V and 2 bases at J, with 5 bases in the middle. Germline V lookup: CDR1 SGHRS, CDR2 YFSETQ. The CDR3 length is 12 residues.

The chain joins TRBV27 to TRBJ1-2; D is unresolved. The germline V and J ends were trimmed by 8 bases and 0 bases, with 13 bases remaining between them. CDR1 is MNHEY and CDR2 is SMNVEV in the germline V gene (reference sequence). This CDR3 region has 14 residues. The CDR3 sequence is CASSPSSPNYGYTF. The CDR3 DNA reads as TGTGCCAGCTCCCCTTCATCACCTAACTATGGCTACACCTTC.

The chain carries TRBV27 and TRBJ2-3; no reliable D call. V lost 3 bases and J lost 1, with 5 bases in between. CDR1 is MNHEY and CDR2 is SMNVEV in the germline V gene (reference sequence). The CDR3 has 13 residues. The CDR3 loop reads CASSFRGTDTQYF. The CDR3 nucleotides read TGTGCCAGCAGTTTCCGGGGCACAGATACGCAGTATTTT.

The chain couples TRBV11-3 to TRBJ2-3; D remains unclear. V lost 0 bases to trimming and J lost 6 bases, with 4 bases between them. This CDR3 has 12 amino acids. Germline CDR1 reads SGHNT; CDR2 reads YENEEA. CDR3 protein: CASSLDRDTQYF. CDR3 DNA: TGTGCCAGCAGCTTAGATCGGGATACGCAGTATTTT.

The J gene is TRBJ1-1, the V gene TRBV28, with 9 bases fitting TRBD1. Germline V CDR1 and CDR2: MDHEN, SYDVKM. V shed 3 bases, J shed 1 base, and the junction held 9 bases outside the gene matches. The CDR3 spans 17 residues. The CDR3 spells CASSLILIQGANTEAFF. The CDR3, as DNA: TGTGCCAGCAGTTTGATCCTGATACAGGGGGCGAACACTGAAGCTTTCTTT.

The CDR3 DNA is TGTGCCAGCAGCTCAGAAGCAGGGGTCCCCTACGAGCAGTACTTC. This sequence encodes CASSSEAGVPYEQYF. The V and J genes are TRBV7-9 and TRBJ2-5, with D perhaps matching TRBD1 (6 bases). The DNA matches TRBJ2-7 better at its end, which makes the J call doubtful. The CDR3 is 15 residues long. Germline values: CDR1 SEHNR, CDR2 FQNEAQ (reference sequence).

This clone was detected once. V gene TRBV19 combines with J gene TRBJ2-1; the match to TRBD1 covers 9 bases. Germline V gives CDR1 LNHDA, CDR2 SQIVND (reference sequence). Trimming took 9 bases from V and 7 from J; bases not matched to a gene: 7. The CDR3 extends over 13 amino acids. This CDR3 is CASRGQGRNEQFF. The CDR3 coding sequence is TGTGCCAGCCGGGGACAGGGTCGGAATGAGCAGTTCTTC.